The source of this TCR beta chain is a study of blood T cell repertoires in COVID-19. Authors' data handling: Reference gene primer amplification in the assay estimated nucleated cell counts. This table comes from immunoSEQ multiplex PCR, and its TCRdb copy is limited to in-frame clones, with some not included. That table gives V, J and clone size, and the DNA gave D and trimming. The sample contains roughly 160,000 clones, 88% of which appear only once. CDR1 and CDR2 (germline): MNHEY, SMNVEV (reference sequence). The CDR3 runs 17 residues. Trimming took 8 bases from V and 5 from J; bases not matched to a gene: 18.

Sequenced: peripheral blood. This TCR was recovered from a man in his forties or fifties who had recovered from COVID-19. This chain uses TRBV27 with TRBJ2-7; 10 bases are a match to TRBD2. CDR3 region: CASGASAGGPLAHEQYF. DNA for the CDR3: TGTGCCAGCGGGGCCTCAGCGGGAGGGCCTTTGGCCCACGAGCAGTACTTC.